In this sample, the clone carrying this TCR beta chain turned up a few times. Its specificity is unknown. This sample is drawn from a study of cytomegalovirus exposure and HLA in healthy donors. Across the whole study: Assignment to the Caucasian-associated ancestry cluster applied to around 76% of the approximately 420 genotyped donors. Findings and caveats of the study: A further, later analysis showed that HLA-associated TCR beta chains (compared with equally common others) were more clonally expanded. Later analysis showed most CMV-associated TCR beta chains appearing HLA-restricted. Judged likely to be a sequencing artifact was a cluster of highly shared sequence variants.

The CDR3 consists of 15 residues. V was cut by 5 bases and J by 6 bases, with 17 bases left in between. The germline gives CDR1 MNHEY, CDR2 SVGAGI. A multiplex PCR was run with 60 Vbeta primers and 13 Jbeta primers. Profiling relied on immunoSEQ multiplex PCR, and the TCRdb table lists in-frame clones only, not all of them. The table includes 140,000 to 150,000 clones, about 70% detected once. The source is a man between 60 and 75 years old in good health and CMV-seronegative. The rearrangement links TRBV6-5 to TRBJ2-4; D may be TRBD1 (5 bases). The material sequenced was PBMCs. The CDR3 sequence is CASSADSRYLNIQYF. CDR3 coding DNA: TGTGCCAGCAGTGCCGACAGCCGTTACTTAAACATTCAGTACTTC.